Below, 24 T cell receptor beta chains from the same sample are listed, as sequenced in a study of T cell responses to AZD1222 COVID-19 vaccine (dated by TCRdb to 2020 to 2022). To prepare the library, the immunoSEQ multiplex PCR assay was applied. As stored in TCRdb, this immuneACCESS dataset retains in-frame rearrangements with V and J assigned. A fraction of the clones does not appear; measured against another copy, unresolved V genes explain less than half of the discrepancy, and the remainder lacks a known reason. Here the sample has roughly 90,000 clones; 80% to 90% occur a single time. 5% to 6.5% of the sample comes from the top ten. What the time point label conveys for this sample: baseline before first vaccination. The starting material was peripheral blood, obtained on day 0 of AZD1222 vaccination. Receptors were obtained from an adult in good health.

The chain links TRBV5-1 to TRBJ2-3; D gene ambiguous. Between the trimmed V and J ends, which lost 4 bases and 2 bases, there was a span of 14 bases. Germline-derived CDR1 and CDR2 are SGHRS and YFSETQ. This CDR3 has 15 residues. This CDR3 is CASSKQNVNTDTQYF. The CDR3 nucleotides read TGCGCCAGCAGCAAACAGAACGTCAACACAGATACGCAGTATTTT.

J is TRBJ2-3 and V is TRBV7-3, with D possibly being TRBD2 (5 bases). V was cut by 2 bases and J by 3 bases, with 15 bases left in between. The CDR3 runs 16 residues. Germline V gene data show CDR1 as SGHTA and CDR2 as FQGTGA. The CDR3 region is CASSLSSTPGTDTQYF. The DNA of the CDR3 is TGTGCCAGCAGCTTATCGTCAACCCCGGGGACAGATACGCAGTATTTT.

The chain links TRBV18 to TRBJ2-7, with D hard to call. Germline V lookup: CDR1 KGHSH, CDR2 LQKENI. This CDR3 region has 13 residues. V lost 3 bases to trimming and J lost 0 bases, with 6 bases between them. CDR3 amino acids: CASSPPSSYEQYF. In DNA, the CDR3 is TGTGCCAGCTCACCTCCCAGCTCCTACGAGCAGTACTTC.

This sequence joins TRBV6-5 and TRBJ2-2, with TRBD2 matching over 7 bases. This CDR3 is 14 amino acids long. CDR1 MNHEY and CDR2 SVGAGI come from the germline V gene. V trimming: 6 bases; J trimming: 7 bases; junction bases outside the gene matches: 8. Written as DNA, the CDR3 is TGTGCCAGCAGCCGGGACTATGAACACGGGGAGCTGTTTTTT. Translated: CASSRDYEHGELFF.

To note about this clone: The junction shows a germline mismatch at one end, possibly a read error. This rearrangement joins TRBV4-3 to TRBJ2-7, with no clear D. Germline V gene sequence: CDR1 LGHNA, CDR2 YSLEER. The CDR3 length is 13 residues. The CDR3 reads CASSQGLGYEQYF. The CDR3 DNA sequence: TGCGCCAGCAGTCAAGGATTGGGTTACGAGCAGTACTTC.

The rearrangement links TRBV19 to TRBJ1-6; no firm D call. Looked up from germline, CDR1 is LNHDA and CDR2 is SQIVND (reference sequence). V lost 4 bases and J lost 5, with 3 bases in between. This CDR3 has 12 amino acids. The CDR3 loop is CASSKDNSPLHF. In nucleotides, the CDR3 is TGTGCCAGTAGTAAGGATAATTCACCCCTCCACTTT.

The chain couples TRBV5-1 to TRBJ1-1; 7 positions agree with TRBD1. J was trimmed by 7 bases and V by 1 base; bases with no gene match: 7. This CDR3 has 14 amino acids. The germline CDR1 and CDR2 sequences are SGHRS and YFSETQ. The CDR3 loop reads CASSLPGTVSEAFF. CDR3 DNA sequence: TGCGCCAGCAGCTTGCCAGGGACAGTCAGTGAAGCTTTCTTT. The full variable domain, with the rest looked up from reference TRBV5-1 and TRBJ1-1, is KAGVTQTPRYLIKTRGQQVTLSCSPISGHRSVSWYQQTPGQGLQFLFEYFSETQRNKGNFPGRFSGRQFSNSRSEMNVSTLELGDSALYLCASSLPGTVSEAFFGQGTRLTVV.

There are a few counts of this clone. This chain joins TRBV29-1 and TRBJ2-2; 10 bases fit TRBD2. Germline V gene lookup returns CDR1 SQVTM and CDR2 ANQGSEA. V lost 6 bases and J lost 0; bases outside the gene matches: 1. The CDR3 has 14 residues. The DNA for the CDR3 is TGCAGCGTGGGGACTAGCGCGAACACCGGGGAGCTGTTTTTT. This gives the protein CSVGTSANTGELFF.

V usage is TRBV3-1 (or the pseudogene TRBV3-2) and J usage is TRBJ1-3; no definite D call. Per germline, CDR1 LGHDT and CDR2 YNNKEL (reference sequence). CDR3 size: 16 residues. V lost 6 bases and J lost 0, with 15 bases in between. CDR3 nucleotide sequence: TGTGCCAGCAGACTGGGTTTGGAGAGCTCTGGAAACACCATATATTTT. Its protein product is CASRLGLESSGNTIYF.

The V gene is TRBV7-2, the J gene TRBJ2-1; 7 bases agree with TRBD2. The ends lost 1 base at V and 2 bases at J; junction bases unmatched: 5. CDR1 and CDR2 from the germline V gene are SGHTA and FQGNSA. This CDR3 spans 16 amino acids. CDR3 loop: CASSLVGGSTYNEQFF. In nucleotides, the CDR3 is TGTGCCAGCAGCTTAGTCGGCGGGAGTACCTACAATGAGCAGTTCTTC.

The CDR3 coding sequence is TGTGCCAGCAGCTTAGAGTTGCGGGGGGCCGGCCCAGATACGCAGTATTTT. Translation gives CASSLELRGAGPDTQYF. V and J are TRBV7-8 and TRBJ2-3, with TRBD2 matching over 8 bases. The junction had 10 bases not matched to a gene; V was cut back by 1 base and J by 4 bases. This CDR3 is 17 amino acids long. The V gene's germline CDR1 is SGHVS and CDR2 FQNEAQ.

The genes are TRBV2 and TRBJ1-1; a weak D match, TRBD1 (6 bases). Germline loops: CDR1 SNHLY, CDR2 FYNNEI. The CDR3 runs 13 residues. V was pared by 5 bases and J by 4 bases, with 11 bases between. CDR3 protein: CASSPTGTTEAFF. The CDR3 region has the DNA TGTGCCAGCAGTCCTACAGGGACCACTGAAGCTTTCTTT. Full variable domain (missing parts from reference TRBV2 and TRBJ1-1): EPEVTQTPSHQVTQMGQEVILRCVPISNHLYFYWYRQILGQKVEFLVSFYNNEISEKSEIFDDQFSVERPDGSNFTLKIRSTKLEDSAMYFCASSPTGTTEAFFGQGTRLTVV.

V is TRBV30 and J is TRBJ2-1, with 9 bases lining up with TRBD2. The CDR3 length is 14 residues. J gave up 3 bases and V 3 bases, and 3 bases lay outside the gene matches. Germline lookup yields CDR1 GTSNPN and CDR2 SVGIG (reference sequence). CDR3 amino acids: CAWRGTSFYNEQFF. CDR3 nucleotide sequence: TGTGCCTGGAGGGGGACTAGCTTCTACAATGAGCAGTTCTTC.

CDR3: CASSQDPNSGQPQHF. CDR3 coding DNA: TGTGCCAGCAGCCAAGATCCGAACAGCGGTCAGCCCCAGCATTTT. The genes are TRBV4-2 and TRBJ1-5, with D unclear. The CDR3 covers 15 residues. Per germline, CDR1 LGHNA and CDR2 YNFKEQ. Trimming removed 0 bases from V and 6 bases from J, with 12 bases in between.

The CDR3 DNA sequence: TGTGCCAGTAGTTGGGGGACAGGGCGAGGAGAGGGCTACACCTTC. Encoded protein: CASSWGTGRGEGYTF. V and J are TRBV19 and TRBJ1-2, with 9 bases fitting TRBD1. Germline V CDR1 and CDR2: LNHDA, SQIVND (reference sequence). After removal of 5 bases from V and 8 bases from J, the junction contained 12 bases not matched to a gene. The CDR3 has 15 residues.

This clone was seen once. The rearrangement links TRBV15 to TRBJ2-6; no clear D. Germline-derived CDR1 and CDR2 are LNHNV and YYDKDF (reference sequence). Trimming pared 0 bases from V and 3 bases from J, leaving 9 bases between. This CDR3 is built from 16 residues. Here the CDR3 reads CATSRDRHNGANVLTF. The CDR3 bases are TGTGCCACCAGCAGAGATCGTCATAATGGGGCCAACGTCCTGACTTTC.

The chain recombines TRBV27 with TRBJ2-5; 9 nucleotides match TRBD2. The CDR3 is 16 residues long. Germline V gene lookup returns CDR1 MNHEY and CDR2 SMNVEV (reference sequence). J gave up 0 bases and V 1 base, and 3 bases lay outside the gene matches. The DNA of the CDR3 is TGTGCCAGCAGTTTATTGCCTAGCGGGAACCAAGAGACCCAGTACTTC. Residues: CASSLLPSGNQETQYF.

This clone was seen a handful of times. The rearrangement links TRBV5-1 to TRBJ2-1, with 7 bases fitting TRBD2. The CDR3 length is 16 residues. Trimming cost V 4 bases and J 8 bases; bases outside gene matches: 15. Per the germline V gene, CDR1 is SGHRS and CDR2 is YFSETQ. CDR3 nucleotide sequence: TGCGCCAGCAGCCCTTCCGGGACTACGAATCTAGATGAGCAGTTCTTC. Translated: CASSPSGTTNLDEQFF.

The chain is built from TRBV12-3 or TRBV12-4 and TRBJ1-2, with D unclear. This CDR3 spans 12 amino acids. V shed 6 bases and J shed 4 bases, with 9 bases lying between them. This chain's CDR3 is CASSRETYGYTF. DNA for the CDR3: TGTGCCAGCAGCAGAGAAACCTATGGCTACACCTTC.

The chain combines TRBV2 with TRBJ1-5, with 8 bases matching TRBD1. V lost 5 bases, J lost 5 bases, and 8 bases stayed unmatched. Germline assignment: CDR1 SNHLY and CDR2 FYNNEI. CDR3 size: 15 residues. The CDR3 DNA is TGTGCCAGCAGTCGCACCTCAGGGGGCGATCAGCCCCAGCATTTT. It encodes CASSRTSGGDQPQHF.

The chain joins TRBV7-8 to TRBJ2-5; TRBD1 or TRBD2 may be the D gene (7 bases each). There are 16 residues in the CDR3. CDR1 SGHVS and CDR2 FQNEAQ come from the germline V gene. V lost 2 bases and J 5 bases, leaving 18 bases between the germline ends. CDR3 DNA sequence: TGTGCCAGCAGCTTAAGGGGGCTAGCGGAAGACGAGACCCAGTACTTC. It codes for CASSLRGLAEDETQYF.

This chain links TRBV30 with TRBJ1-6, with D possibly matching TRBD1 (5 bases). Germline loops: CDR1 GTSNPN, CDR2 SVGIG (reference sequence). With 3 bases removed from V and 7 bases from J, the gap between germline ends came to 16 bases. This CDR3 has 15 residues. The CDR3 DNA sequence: TGTGCCTGGAGACCTCGGGACCGCGAAAATTCACCCCTCCACTTT. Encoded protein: CAWRPRDRENSPLHF.

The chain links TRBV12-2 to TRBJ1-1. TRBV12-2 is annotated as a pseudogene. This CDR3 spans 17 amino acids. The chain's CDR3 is CASRLATLGGLMTEAFF. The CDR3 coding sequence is TGTGCAAGTCGCTTGGCGACATTGGGGGGCTTAATGACTGAAGCTTTCTTT.

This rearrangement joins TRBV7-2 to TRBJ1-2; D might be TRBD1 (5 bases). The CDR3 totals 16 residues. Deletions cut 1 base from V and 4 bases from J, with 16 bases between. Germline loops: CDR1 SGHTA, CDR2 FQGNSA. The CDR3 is CASSLDRRGTVYGYTF. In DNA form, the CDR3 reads TGTGCCAGCAGCTTAGATCGTCGAGGGACCGTCTATGGCTACACCTTC.